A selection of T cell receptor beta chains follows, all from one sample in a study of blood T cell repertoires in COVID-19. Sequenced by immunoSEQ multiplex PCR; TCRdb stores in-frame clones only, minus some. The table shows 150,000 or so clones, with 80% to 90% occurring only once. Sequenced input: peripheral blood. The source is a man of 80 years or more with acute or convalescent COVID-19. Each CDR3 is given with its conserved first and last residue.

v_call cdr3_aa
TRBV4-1 CASSSRTAENYGYTF
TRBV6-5 CASKIQGNTEAFF
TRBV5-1 CASSAEGTSGRVSYEQYF
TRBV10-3 CAISLEDTQYF
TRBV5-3 CARSRGQRTLSSSGTYEQYF
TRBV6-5 CASTGQGSLRNEQFF
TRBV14 CASSQTSGRMRLTDTQYF
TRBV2 CASSVGGSYEQYF
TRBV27 CASSLGGTGWNTQYF
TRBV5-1 CASSAGGRGRLNTEAFF
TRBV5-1 CASSQGTGFSYEQYF
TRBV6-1 CASSDKQGGYEQYF
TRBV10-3 CAIRQGDYNEQFF
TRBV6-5 CASSSHSGVRLVTF
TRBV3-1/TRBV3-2 CASSQGGQGLGEQYF
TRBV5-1 CASSAALNTDTQYF
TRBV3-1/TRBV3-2 CASSLRGTGDSPLHF
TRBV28 CASNSLGHANYEQYF
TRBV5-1 CASSNSDRASNSPLHF
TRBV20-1 CSAREEETQYF
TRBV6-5 CASGTGGDTEAFF
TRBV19 CASRGQGVHEQYF
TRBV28 CASRDRDYTEAFF
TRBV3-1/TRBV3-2 CASSPPGTVDEKLFF
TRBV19 CASIGVGQYF
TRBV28 CASSPPPGQGLPGELFF
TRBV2 CASTPQGAGANVLTF
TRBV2 CASSEQGGADYEQYF
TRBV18 CASSPTGVGGNQPQHF
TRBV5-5 CASLLSGSGYTEAFF
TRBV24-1 CATSRDYSNQPQHF
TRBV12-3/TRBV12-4 CASSLLGELFF
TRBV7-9 CASSGLFGGANVLTF
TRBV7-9 CASSLRVTGELFF
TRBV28 CASEREKANNSPLHF
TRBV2 CASRLFIGNQPQHF
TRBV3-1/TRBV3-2 CASSHSGLSYEQYF
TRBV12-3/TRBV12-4 CASSLRGANVLTF
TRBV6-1 CASSESNGNRGYTF
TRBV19 CASISPGGKQAGELFF
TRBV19 CASDNTGTGLYGYTF
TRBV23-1 CASSQSGLAGAEEPSTDTQYF
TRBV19 CASSTEGTGGRQPQHF
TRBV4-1 CASSQIPHRGFTEAFF
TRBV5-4 CASSMGGSSYEQYF
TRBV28 CASSLGTGSNYGYTF
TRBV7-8 CASSLGTATEAFF
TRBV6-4 CASSADSGAGTEAFF